This T cell receptor beta chain was recorded in a study of cytomegalovirus exposure and HLA in healthy donors. Study details: Later, an analysis reported that the 95 to 150 validation repertoires had used the same platform as the 550 to 750 first-cohort repertoires. Study results and limitations: Researchers counted around 180 TCR beta chains as cytomegalovirus-associated. A few chains tied to CMV proved CMV antigen-specific in vitro. Many donors shared some public TCRs, even though most TCR sequences were rare.

This clone was seen a single time. Its cognate antigen is unknown. Data came from immunoSEQ multiplex PCR; TCRdb stores just in-frame clones and leaves some out. The data show around 66,000 clones, 95% to 98% seen once. The V and J ends lost 3 bases and 7 bases respectively, with 15 bases between them. CDR3 length equals 14 residues. Germline lookup yields CDR1 LNHDA and CDR2 SQIVND (reference sequence). Material for sequencing was PBMCs. The receptor's source is a woman under 30 in good health and CMV-seropositive. This rearrangement joins TRBV19 to TRBJ1-1, with TRBD1 as a possible D gene (5 bases). DNA for the CDR3: TGTGCCAGTAGTATCCGCGGGGCACCGGTTGAAGCTTTCTTT. Its protein is CASSIRGAPVEAFF.